The source of this T cell receptor (beta chain) is a study of shared clonotypes between healthy human individuals. Deep was the level at which the assay was run. Spread over ten immunoSEQ deep assay plates, unsorted PBMC DNA underwent sequencing. TCRdb keeps only in-frame clones here, not all; method: immunoSEQ multiplex PCR. The sample yields a few hundred thousand clones, around 76% seen once. Germline V lookup: CDR1 GTSNPN, CDR2 SVGIG (reference sequence). V lost 1 base, J lost 4 bases, and 8 bases lay in between. This CDR3 comprises 13 residues. Sample: PBMCs. The chain links TRBV30 to TRBJ1-3; D gene ambiguous. This TCR was recovered from a woman between 40 and 55 years old in good health. Some clones in this sample may be carry-over from other donors' samples. CDR3 DNA: TGTGCCTGGAGTGGATCTTTCGGAAACACCATATATTTT. It specifies CAWSGSFGNTIYF. The full variable domain, its missing parts supplied by reference TRBV30 and TRBJ1-3, is SQTIHQWPATLVQPVGSPLSLECTVEGTSNPNLYWYRQAAGRGLQLLFYSVGIGQISSEVPQNLSASRPQDRQFILSSKKLLLSDSGFYLCAWSGSFGNTIYFGEGSWLTVV.